This TCR beta chain was observed in a study of T cells in Graves' hyperthyroidism and ophthalmopathy. Details on this clonotype: Its antigen is still unknown.

Broader study findings: Using 13 V-J features, a model discriminated ophthalmopathy from stable hyperthyroidism. Ophthalmopathy prediction by the model preceded onset by a median about 6 months.

From germline, CDR1 is ENHRY and CDR2 SYGVKD. The CDR3 spans 12 residues. Template material for amplifying TCR beta CDR3 regions consisted of RNA transcripts. The TCR CDR3 first-round RT-PCR relied on the HTBI primer set. TCRdb redid the calling of the multiplex PCR reads with MiXCR, one entry per CDR3 protein. The table has roughly 500,000 distinct CDR3 sequences, approximately 49% seen once. Uncontrolled infection, other autoimmune disease, pregnancy or lactation excluded patients. Source material: peripheral blood or thyroid tissue (not recorded which). The chain employs TRBV10-3 and TRBJ2-5; perhaps D is TRBD1 or TRBD2 (5 bases each). The receptor was derived from an adult woman with Graves' disease, either hyperthyroidism or ophthalmopathy (not recorded which). The CDR3 reads CARGTVEETQYF. The DNA of the CDR3 is TGTGCTAGAGGGACGGTAGAAGAGACCCAGTACTTC.